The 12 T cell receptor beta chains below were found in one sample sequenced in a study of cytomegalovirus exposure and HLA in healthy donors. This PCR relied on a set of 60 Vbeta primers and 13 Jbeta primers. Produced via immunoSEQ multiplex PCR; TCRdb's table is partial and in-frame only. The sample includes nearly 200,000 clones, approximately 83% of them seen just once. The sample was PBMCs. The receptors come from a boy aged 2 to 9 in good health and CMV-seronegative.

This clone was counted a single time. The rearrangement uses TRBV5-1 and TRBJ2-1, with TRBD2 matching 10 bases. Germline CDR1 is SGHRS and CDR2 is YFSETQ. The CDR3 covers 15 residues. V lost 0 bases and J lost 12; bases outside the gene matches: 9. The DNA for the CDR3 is TGCGCCAGCAGCTTGGCAGGCGAGCGGGGGGGCGGGCAGTTCTTC. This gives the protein CASSLAGERGGGQFF.

Here the CDR3 reads CASSPGTGEKLFF. The CDR3 bases are TGTGCCAGCTCACCAGGGACAGGGGAAAAACTGTTTTTT. V is TRBV18 and J is TRBJ1-4; 9 bases agree with TRBD1. The CDR3 extends over 13 amino acids. CDR1 and CDR2 (germline): KGHSH, LQKENI. The trim removed 2 bases at V and 8 bases at J, leaving 0 bases unmatched.

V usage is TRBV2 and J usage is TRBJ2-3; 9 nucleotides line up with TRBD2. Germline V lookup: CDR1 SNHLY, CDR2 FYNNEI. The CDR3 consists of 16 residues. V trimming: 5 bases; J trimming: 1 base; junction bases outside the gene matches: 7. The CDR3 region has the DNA TGTGCCAGCAGTTTGGATAGCGGGGGAGGCACAGATACGCAGTATTTT. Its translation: CASSLDSGGGTDTQYF.

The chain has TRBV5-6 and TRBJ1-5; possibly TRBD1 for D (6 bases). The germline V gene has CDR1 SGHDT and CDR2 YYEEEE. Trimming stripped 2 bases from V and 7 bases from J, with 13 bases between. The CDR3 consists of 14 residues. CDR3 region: CASSFGHRDQPQHF. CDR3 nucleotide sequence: TGTGCCAGCAGCTTCGGGCACAGGGACCAGCCCCAGCATTTT.

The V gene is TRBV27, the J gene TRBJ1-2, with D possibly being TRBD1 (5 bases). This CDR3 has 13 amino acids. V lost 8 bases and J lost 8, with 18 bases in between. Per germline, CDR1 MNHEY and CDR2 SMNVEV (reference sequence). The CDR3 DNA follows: TGTGCCAGCTCCAGGGAGGGTCCCAGGGGCTACACCTTC. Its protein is CASSREGPRGYTF.

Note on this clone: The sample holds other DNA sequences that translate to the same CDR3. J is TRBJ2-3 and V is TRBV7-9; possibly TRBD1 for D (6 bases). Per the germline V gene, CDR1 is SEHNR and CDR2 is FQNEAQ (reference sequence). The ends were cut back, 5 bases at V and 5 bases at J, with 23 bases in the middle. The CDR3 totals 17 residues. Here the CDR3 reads CASSRTGPGAFGDTQYF. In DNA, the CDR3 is TGTGCCAGCAGCCGAACTGGGCCAGGGGCGTTTGGAGATACGCAGTATTTT.

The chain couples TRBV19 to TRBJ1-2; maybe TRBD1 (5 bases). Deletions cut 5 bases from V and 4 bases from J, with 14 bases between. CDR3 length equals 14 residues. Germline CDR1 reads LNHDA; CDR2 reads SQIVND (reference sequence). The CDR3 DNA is TGTGCCAGTAGTCGCCAGACAGCGCTCTATGGCTACACCTTC. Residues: CASSRQTALYGYTF.

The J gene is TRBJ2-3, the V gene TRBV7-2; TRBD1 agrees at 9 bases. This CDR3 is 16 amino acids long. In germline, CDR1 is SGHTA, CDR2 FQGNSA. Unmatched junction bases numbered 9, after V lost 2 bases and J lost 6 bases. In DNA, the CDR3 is TGTGCCAGCAGCTTAATCGGGACAGGGAAGTTTGATACGCAGTATTTT. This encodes CASSLIGTGKFDTQYF.

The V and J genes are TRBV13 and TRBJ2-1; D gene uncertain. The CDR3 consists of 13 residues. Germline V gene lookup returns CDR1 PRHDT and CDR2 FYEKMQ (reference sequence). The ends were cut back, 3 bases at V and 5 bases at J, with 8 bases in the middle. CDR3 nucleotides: TGTGCCAGCAGCTTGGGCCCCCACAATGAGCAGTTCTTC. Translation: CASSLGPHNEQFF.

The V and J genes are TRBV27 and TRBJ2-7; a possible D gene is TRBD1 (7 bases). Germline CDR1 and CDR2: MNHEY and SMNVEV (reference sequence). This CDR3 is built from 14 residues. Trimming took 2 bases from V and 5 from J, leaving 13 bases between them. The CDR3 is CASSLSGRGDEQYF. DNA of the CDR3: TGTGCCAGCAGTTTAAGCGGCAGGGGGGACGAGCAGTACTTC.

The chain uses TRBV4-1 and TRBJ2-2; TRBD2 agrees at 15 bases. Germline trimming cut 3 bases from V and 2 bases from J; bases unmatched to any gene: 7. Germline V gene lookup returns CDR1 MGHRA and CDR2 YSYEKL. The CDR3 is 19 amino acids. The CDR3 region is CASSHVPGLAGGNTGELFF. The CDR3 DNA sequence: TGCGCCAGCAGCCACGTACCGGGACTAGCGGGGGGAAACACCGGGGAGCTGTTTTTT.

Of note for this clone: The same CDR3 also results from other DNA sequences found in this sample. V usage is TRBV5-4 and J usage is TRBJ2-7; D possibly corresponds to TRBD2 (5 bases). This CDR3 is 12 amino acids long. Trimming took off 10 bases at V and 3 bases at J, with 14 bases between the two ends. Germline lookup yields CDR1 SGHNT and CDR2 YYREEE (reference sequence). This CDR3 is CAVRTGNYEQYF. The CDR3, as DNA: TGTGCCGTAAGGACGGGGAACTACGAGCAGTACTTC. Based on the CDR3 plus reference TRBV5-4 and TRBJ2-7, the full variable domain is ETGVTQSPTHLIKTRGQQVTLRCSSQSGHNTVSWYQQALGQGPQFIFQYYREEENGRGNFPPRFSGLQFPNYSSELNVNALELDDSALYLCAVRTGNYEQYFGPGTRLTVT.